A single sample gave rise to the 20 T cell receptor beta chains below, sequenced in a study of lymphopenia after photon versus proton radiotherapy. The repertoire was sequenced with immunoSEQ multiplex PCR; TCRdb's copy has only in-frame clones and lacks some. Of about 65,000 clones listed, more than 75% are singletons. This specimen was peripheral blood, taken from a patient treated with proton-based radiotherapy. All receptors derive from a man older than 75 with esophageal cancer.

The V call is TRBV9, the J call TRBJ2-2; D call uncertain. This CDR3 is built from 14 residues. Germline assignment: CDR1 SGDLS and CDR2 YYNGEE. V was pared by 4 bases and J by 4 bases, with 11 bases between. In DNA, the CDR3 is TGTGCCAGCAGCTTTAGCTCCTCCACCGGGGAGCTGTTTTTT. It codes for CASSFSSSTGELFF.

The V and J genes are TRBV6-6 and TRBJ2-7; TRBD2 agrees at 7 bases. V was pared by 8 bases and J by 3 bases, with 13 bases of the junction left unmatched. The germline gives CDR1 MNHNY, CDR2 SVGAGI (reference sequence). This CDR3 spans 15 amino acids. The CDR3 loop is CASRLQAGESYEQYF. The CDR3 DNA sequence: TGTGCCAGCCGCCTTCAGGCGGGAGAAAGCTACGAGCAGTACTTC.

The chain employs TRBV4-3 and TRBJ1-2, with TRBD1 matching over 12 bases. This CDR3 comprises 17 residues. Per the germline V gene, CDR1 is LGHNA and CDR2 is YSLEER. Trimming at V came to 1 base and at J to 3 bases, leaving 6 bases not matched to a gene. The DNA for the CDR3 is TGCGCCAGCAGCCAAGGGGGGGACAGGGGGCGTTACTATGGCTACACCTTC. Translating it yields CASSQGGDRGRYYGYTF.

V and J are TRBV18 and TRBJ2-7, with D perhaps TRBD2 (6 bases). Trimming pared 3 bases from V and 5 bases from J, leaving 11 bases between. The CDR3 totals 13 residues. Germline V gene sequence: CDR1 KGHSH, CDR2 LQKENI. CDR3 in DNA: TGTGCCAGCTCACCGACTAGTTTCGACGAGCAGTACTTC. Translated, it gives CASSPTSFDEQYF.

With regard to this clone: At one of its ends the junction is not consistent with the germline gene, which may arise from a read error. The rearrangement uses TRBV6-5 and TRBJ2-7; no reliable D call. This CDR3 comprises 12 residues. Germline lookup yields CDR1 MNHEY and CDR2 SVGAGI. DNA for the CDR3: TGTGCCAGCAGCTCGTGGTCCTCCGAGCAGTACTTC. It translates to CASSSWSSEQYF.

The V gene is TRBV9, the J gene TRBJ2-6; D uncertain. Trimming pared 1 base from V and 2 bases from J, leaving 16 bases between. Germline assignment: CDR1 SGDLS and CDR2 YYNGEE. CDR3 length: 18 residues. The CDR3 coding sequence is TGTGCCAGCAGCGTAAGAGAATATCTCGGAGCTGGGGCCAACGTCCTGACTTTC. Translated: CASSVREYLGAGANVLTF.

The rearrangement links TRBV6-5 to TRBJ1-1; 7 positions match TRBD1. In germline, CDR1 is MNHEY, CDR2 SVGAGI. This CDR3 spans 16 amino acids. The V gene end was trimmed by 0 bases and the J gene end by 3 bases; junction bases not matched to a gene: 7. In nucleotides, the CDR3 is TGTGCCAGCAGTTACTCGAGCGAGGGGGCTGACACTGAAGCTTTCTTT. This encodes CASSYSSEGADTEAFF.

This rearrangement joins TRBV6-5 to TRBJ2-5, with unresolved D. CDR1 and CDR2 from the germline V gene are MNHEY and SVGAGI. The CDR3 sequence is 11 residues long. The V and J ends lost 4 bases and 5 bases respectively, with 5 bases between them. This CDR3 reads CASSFGETQYF. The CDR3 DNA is TGTGCCAGCAGTTTTGGGGAGACCCAGTACTTC.

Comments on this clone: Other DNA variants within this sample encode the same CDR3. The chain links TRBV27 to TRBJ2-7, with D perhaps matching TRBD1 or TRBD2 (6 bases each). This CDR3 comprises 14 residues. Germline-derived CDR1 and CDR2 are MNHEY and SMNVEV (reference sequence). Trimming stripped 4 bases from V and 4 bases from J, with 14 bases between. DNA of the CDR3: TGTGCCAGCAGTTGGAGGGGGAGGCTTTACGAGCAGTACTTC. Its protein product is CASSWRGRLYEQYF.

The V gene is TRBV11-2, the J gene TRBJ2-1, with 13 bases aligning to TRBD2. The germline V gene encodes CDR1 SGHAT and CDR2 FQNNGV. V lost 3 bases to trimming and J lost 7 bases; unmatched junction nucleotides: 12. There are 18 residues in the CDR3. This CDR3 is CASSFPTSGRASRNEQFF. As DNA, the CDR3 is TGTGCCAGCAGCTTTCCCACTAGCGGGAGGGCCAGTCGAAATGAGCAGTTCTTC.

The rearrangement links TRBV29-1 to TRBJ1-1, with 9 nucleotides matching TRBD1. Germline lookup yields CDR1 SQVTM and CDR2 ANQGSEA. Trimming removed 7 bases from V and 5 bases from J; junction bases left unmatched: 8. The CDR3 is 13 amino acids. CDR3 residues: CSGRQGEMTEAFF. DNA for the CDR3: TGCAGCGGGAGACAGGGGGAGATGACTGAAGCTTTCTTT.

CDR3 sequence reads: CASSSDREGETQYF. CDR3 sequence (DNA): TGCGCCAGCAGTTCGGACAGGGAGGGAGAGACCCAGTACTTC. The chain has TRBV10-2 and TRBJ2-5; weak D call: TRBD1 (8 bases). CDR3 length equals 14 residues. V was cut by 5 bases and J by 4 bases, with 14 bases left in between. Germline lookup yields CDR1 WSHSY and CDR2 SAAADI.

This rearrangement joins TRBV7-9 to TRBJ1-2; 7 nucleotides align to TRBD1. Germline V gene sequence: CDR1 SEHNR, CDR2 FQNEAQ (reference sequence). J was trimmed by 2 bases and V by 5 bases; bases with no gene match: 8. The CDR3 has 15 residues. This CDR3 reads CASSRTTGPNYGYTF. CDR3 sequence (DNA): TGTGCCAGCAGCAGAACGACAGGGCCGAACTATGGCTACACCTTC.

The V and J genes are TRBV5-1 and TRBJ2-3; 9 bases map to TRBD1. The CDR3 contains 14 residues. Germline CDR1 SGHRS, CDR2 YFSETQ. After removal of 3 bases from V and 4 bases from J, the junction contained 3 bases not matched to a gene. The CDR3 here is CASSWGQGADTQYF. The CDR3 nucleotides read TGCGCCAGCAGCTGGGGACAGGGTGCAGATACGCAGTATTTT.

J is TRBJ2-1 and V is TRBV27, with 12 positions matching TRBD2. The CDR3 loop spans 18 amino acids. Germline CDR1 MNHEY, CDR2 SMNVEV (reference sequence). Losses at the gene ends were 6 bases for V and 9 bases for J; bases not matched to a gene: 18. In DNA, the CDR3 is TGTGCCAGCAGATCAACCTACAAGGAACTAGCGGGAGGAGGTGAGCAGTTCTTC. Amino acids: CASRSTYKELAGGGEQFF.

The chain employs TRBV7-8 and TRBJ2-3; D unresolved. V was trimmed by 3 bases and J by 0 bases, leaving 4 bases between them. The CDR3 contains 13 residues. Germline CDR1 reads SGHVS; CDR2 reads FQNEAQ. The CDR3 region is CASSFSSTDTQYF. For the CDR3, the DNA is TGTGCCAGCAGCTTTTCTAGCACAGATACGCAGTATTTT.

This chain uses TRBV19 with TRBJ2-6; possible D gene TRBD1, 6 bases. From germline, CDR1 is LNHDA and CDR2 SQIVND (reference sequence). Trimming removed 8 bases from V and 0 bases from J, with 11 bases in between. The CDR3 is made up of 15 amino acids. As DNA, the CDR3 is TGTGCCAGTTCGGACAGTCGCTCTGGGGCCAACGTCCTGACTTTC. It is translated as CASSDSRSGANVLTF.

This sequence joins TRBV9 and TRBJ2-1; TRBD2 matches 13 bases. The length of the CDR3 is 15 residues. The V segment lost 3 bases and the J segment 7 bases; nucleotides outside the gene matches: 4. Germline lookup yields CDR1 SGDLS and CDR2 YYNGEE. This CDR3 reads CASSAGTSGMNEQFF. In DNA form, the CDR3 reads TGTGCCAGCAGCGCCGGGACTAGCGGGATGAATGAGCAGTTCTTC.

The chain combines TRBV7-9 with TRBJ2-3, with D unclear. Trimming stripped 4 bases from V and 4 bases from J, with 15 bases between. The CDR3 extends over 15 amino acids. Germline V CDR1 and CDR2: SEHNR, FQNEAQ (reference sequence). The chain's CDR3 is CASSYPPDSADTQYF. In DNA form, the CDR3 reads TGTGCCAGCAGCTACCCACCAGACTCGGCAGATACGCAGTATTTT. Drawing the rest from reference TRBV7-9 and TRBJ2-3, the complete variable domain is DTGVSQNPRHKITKRGQNVTFRCDPISEHNRLYWYRQTLGQGPEFLTYFQNEAQLEKSRLLSDRFSAERPKGSFSTLEIQRTEQGDSAMYLCASSYPPDSADTQYFGPGTRLTVL.

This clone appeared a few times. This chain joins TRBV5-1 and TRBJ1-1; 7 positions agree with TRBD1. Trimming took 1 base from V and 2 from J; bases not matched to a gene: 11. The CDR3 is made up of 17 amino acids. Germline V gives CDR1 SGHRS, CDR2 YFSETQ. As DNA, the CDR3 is TGCGCCAGCAGCTTGAAAAGGGACAGCTTAGAAAACACTGAAGCTTTCTTT. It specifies CASSLKRDSLENTEAFF.